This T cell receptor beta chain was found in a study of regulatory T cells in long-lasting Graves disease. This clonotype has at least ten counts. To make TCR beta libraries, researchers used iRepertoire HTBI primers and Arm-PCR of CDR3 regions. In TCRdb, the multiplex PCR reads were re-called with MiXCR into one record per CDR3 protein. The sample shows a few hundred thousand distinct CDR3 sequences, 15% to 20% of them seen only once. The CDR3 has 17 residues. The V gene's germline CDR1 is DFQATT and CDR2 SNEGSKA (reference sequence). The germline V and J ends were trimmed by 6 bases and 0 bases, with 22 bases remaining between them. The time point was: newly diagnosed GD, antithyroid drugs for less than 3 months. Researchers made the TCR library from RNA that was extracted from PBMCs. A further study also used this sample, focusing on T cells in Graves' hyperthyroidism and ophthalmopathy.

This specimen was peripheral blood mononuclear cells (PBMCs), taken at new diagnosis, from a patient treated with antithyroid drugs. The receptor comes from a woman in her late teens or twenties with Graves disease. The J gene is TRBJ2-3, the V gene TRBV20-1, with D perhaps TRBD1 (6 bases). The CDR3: CSANWEQGPTSTDTQYF. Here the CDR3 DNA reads TGCAGTGCAAACTGGGAACAGGGACCCACTAGCACAGATACGCAGTATTTT.